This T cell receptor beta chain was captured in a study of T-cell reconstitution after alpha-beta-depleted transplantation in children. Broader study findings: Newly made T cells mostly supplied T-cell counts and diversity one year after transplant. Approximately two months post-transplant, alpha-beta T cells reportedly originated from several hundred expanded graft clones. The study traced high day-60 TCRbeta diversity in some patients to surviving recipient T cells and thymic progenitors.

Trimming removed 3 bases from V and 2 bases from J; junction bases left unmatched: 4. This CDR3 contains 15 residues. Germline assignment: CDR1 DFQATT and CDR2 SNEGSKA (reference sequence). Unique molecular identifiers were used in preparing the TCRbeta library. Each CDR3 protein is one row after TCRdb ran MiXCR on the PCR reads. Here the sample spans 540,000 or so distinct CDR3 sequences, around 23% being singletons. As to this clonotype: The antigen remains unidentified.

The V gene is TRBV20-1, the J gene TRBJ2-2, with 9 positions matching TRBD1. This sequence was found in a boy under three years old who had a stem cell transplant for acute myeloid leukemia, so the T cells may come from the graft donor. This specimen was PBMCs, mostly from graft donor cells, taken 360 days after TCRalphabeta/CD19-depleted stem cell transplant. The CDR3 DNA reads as TGCAGTGCTAGGAGGACAGGGGTAAACACCGGGGAGCTGTTTTTT. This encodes CSARRTGVNTGELFF.